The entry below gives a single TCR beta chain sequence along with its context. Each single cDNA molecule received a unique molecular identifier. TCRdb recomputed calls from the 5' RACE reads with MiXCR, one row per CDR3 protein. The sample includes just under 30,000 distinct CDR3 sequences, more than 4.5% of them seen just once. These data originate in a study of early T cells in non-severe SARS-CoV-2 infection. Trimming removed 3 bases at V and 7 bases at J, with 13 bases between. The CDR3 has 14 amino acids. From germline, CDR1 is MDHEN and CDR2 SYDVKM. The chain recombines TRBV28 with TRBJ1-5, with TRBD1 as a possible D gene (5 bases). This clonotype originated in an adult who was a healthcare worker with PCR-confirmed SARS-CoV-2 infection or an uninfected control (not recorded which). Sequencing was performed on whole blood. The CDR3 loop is CASSLLGAGQPQHF. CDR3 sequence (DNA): TGTGCCAGCAGTTTGTTAGGGGCAGGGCAGCCCCAGCATTTT.